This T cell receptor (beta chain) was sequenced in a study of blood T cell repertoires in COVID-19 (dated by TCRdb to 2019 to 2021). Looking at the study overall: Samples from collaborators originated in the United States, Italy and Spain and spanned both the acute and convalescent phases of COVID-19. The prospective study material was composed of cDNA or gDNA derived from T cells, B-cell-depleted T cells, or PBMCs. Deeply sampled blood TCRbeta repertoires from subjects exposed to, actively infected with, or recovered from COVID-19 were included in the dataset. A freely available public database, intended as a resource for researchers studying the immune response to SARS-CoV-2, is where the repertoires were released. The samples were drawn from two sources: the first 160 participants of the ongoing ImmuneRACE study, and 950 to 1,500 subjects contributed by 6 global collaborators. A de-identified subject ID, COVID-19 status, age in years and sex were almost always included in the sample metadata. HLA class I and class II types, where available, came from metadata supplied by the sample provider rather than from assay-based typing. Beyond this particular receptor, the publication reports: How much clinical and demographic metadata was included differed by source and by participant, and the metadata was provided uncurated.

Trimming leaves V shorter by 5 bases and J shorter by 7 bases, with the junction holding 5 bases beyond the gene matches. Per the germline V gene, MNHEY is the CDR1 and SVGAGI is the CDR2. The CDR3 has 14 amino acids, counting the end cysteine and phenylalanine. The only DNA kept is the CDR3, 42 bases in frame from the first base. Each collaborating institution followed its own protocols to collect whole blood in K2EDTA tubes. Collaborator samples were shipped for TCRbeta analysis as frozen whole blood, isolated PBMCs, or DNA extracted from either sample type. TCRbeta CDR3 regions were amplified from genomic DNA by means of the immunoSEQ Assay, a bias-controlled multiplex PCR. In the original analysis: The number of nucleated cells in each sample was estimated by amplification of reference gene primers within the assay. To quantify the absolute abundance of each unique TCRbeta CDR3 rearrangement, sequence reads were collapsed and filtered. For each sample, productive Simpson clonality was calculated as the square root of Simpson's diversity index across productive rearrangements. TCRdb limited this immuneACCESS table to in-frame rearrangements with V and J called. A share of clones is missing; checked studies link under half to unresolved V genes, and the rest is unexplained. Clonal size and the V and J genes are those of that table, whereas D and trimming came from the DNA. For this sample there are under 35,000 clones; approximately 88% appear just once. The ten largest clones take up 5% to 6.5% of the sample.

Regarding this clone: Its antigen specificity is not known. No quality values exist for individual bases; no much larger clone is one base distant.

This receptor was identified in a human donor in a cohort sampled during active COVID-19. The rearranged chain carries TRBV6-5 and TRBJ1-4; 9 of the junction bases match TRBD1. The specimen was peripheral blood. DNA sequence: TGTGCCAGCAGTCGGGGACAGGGAGGTGAAAAACTGTTTTTT. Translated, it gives CASSRGQGGEKLFF.